This TCR beta chain was found in a study of T-cell memory formation after mild COVID-19. Across the study: Largely donor-specific sequence clusters came from a couple of donors. Study-wide results and caveats: Clones contracting across day 15 to 85 had a balanced CD4/CD8 profile; later expanding clones leaned CD4+. CD8+ contracting clones occupied EMRA, while CD4+ ones occupied mainly CM and EM.

One entry per CDR3 protein results from TCRdb running MiXCR on the 5' RACE reads. The data contain approximately 500,000 distinct CDR3 sequences, 20% to 30% of them seen just once; the ten biggest clones take up roughly an eighth. Losses at the gene ends were 1 base for V and 2 bases for J; bases not matched to a gene: 3. Germline V gives CDR1 SEHNR, CDR2 FQNEAQ (reference sequence). The CDR3 is 15 residues long. This clonotype was seen a handful of times. Its matching antigen is unknown. This clonotype originated in an adult woman who had mild COVID-19 (a few samples of this study predate the infection). Cell type and time point are not known. Sequencing used PBMCs or a T cell subset sorted from them (not recorded which). V is TRBV7-9 and J is TRBJ2-3; TRBD2 matches at 7 bases. DNA of the CDR3: TGTGCCAGCAGCTTAGACGGGGGGACCACAGATACGCAGTATTTT. Its translation is CASSLDGGTTDTQYF.